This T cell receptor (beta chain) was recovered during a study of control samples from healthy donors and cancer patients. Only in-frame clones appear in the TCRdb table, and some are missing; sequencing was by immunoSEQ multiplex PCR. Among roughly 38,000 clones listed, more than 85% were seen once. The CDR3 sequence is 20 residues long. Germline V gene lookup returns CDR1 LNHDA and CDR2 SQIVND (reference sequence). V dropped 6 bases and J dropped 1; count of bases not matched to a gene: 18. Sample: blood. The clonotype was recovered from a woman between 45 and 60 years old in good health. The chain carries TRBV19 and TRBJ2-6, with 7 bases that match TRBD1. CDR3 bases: TGTGCCAGTAGCACCCCCCCGGGACAGCTAAAAAAATCTGGGGCCAACGTCCTGACTTTC. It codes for CASSTPPGQLKKSGANVLTF.